The rows below give T cell receptor beta chains drawn from one sample of a study of cytomegalovirus exposure and HLA in healthy donors. Clones were sequenced by immunoSEQ multiplex PCR, and TCRdb holds only the in-frame ones, with some missing. The sample carries roughly 180,000 clones, about 80% recorded once. What was sequenced was PBMCs. Every receptor here comes from a man in his thirties or forties in good health and CMV-seropositive. The CDR3 runs from the conserved cysteine through the conserved F or W. D genes are given only for firm matches. Only part of the rows carry a size: once, few, many, or a class if the clone is expanded.

J: TRBJ1-1
D: NA
size: NA
V: TRBV30
CDR3: CAWSRGRENTEAFF
DNA: TGTGCCTGGTCAAGGGGCAGGGAGAACACTGAAGCTTTCTTT

J: TRBJ1-5
D: TRBD1
size: NA
V: TRBV10-3
CDR3: CAISAGTENQPQHF
DNA: TGTGCCATCAGTGCCGGGACAGAGAATCAGCCCCAGCATTTT

J: TRBJ1-3
D: TRBD1
size: once
V: TRBV27
CDR3: CASSSLGTGRINTIYF
DNA: TGTGCCAGCAGTTCCCTGGGGACAGGGCGTATAAACACCATATATTTT

J: TRBJ2-7
D: NA
size: NA
V: TRBV4-2
CDR3: CASSQESARQAYAYEQYF
DNA: TGTGCCAGCAGCCAAGAATCTGCCCGACAGGCCTATGCCTACGAGCAGTACTTC

J: TRBJ2-5
D: NA
size: NA
V: TRBV29-1
CDR3: CSVESHRPGETQYF
DNA: TGCAGCGTTGAAAGCCACAGGCCCGGGGAGACCCAGTACTTC

J: TRBJ2-1
D: TRBD2
size: NA
V: TRBV4-3
CDR3: CASSQGQRGGNEQFF
DNA: TGCGCCAGCAGCCAAGGGCAGCGGGGGGGCAATGAGCAGTTCTTC

J: TRBJ1-2
D: TRBD1
size: NA
V: TRBV15
CDR3: CATSPKLDRMGYTF
DNA: TGTGCCACCAGCCCAAAGTTGGACAGGATGGGCTACACCTTC

J: TRBJ2-6
D: NA
size: NA
V: TRBV19
CDR3: CASSIDTGISLSGANVLTF
DNA: TGTGCCAGTAGTATAGACACAGGGATCTCCCTCTCTGGGGCCAACGTCCTGACTTTC

J: TRBJ1-2
D: NA
size: few
V: TRBV20-1
CDR3: CSASSEALRNF
DNA: TGCAGTGCTTCTTCCGAGGCCCTTCGAAACTTC

J: TRBJ2-7
D: NA
size: NA
V: TRBV6-1
CDR3: CASSEEVGSSYGQYF
DNA: TGTGCCAGCAGTGAAGAGGTCGGGAGCTCCTACGGGCAGTACTTC

J: TRBJ2-3
D: NA
size: NA
V: TRBV4-3
CDR3: CASSLDRRVTDTQYF
DNA: TGCGCCAGTTCGTTGGACAGACGAGTCACAGATACGCAGTATTTT

J: TRBJ1-1
D: NA
size: NA
V: TRBV7-9
CDR3: CASSPGGRETEAFF
DNA: TGTGCCAGCAGCCCGGGAGGGAGGGAGACTGAAGCTTTCTTT

J: TRBJ1-1
D: NA
size: NA
V: TRBV11-2
CDR3: CASSLDGKLNTEAFF
DNA: TGTGCCAGCAGCTTAGACGGGAAGTTGAACACTGAAGCTTTCTTT

J: TRBJ2-2
D: NA
size: NA
V: TRBV11-2
CDR3: CASSPDGRANTGELFF
DNA: TGTGCCAGCAGCCCCGATGGGCGCGCGAACACCGGGGAGCTGTTTTTT

J: TRBJ2-1
D: NA
size: NA
V: TRBV7-7
CDR3: CASSRGPGGSNSYNEQFF
DNA: TGTGCCAGCAGCCGCGGCCCCGGAGGTTCCAACAGCTACAATGAGCAGTTCTTC

J: TRBJ2-7
D: NA
size: NA
V: TRBV30
CDR3: CAWKQDYVAEQYF
DNA: TGTGCCTGGAAGCAGGACTACGTCGCCGAGCAGTACTTC

J: TRBJ2-1
D: NA
size: once
V: TRBV29-1
CDR3: CSVAGGEEQFF
DNA: TGCAGCGTTGCCGGCGGGGAGGAGCAGTTCTTC

J: TRBJ2-3
D: TRBD1
size: NA
V: TRBV19
CDR3: CASVGTDFTDTQYF
DNA: TGTGCCAGTGTCGGGACAGACTTCACAGATACGCAGTATTTT

J: TRBJ2-7
D: TRBD1
size: once
V: TRBV6-6
CDR3: CASSYSATGGYEQYF
DNA: TGTGCCAGCAGTTACTCTGCGACAGGGGGCTACGAGCAGTACTTC

J: TRBJ2-1
D: NA
size: NA
V: TRBV6-1
CDR3: CASSEAPLLALSSYNEQFF
DNA: TGTGCCAGCAGTGAAGCACCACTACTAGCTCTTAGCTCCTACAATGAGCAGTTCTTC

J: TRBJ2-7
D: TRBD2
size: large
V: TRBV2
CDR3: CARGGDGSSYEQYF
DNA: TGTGCCAGGGGGGGGGACGGGAGCTCCTACGAGCAGTACTTC

J: TRBJ1-2
D: TRBD1
size: NA
V: TRBV6-5
CDR3: CASSYLGQGKVSYTF
DNA: TGTGCCAGCAGTTACCTGGGACAGGGAAAGGTTAGCTACACCTTC

J: TRBJ2-5
D: NA
size: NA
V: TRBV7-6
CDR3: CASSDTRATETQYF
DNA: TGTGCCAGCAGCGACACCAGGGCGACGGAGACCCAGTACTTC

J: TRBJ2-3
D: NA
size: NA
V: TRBV27
CDR3: CASSFGAVVAGDTQYF
DNA: TGTGCCAGCAGTTTTGGGGCTGTGGTTGCGGGGGATACGCAGTATTTT

J: TRBJ2-7
D: TRBD1
size: NA
V: TRBV4-1
CDR3: CASSQAWGQGIYEQYF
DNA: TGCGCCAGCAGCCAGGCCTGGGGACAGGGGATCTACGAGCAGTACTTC

J: TRBJ1-2
D: TRBD1
size: NA
V: TRBV19
CDR3: CASRRSDRGVYGYTF
DNA: TGTGCCAGCCGGCGTTCGGACAGGGGGGTCTATGGCTACACCTTC

J: TRBJ2-7
D: NA
size: once
V: TRBV27
CDR3: CASGGYGTPDEQYF
DNA: TGTGCCAGCGGGGGATACGGGACTCCCGACGAGCAGTACTTC

J: TRBJ2-1
D: TRBD2
size: NA
V: TRBV5-6
CDR3: CASSGTSGRESEQFF
DNA: TGTGCCAGCAGCGGAACTAGCGGGAGGGAGTCTGAGCAGTTCTTC